The clone carrying this T cell receptor (beta chain) was detected ten times or more. Amplification of the TCR beta CDR3 regions used RNA transcripts (as template). An initial RT-PCR round employing HTBI primers preceded a second-round multiplex PCR. TCRdb reprocessed the multiplex PCR reads with MiXCR, giving one entry per CDR3 protein. The table has a few hundred thousand distinct CDR3 sequences, around 19% seen once. The data are from a study of Graves' ophthalmopathy and Graves' hyperthyroidism. Material for sequencing was peripheral blood. The receptor comes from a woman aged 18-29 years with Graves' ophthalmopathy.

Here the CDR3 reads CASTPSPGEQYF. The CDR3 nucleotides read TGTGCCAGCACCCCGTCCCCGGGCGAGCAGTACTTC. The chain is built from TRBV12-3 or TRBV12-4 and TRBJ2-7; D unclear. The CDR3 runs to 12 residues. V was cut by 7 bases and J by 6 bases, with 13 bases left in between.